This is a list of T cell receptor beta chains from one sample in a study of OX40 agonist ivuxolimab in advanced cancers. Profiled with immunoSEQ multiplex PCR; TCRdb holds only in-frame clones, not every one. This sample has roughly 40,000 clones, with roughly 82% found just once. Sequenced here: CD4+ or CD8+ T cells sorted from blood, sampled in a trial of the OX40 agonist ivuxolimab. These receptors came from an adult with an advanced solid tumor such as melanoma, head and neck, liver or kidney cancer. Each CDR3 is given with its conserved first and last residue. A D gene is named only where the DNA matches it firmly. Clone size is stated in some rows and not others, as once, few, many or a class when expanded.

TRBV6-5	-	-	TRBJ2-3	TGTGCCAGCAGCACACAGGGTACGCAGTATTTT	CASSTQGTQYF
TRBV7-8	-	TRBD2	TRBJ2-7	TGTGCCAGCAGCTTAGCTTTTAGCGGGAGTAGCTCCTACGAGCAGTACTTC	CASSLAFSGSSSYEQYF
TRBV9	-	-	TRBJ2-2	TGTGCCAGCAGCGTAGGGTCAGCCGGGGGGGAGCTGTTTTTT	CASSVGSAGGELFF
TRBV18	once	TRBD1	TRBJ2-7	TGTGCCAGCTCCCACGACAGGGGAGGGCAGTACTTC	CASSHDRGGQYF
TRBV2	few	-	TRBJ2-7	TGTGCCAGCATCGGGTCTTACGAGCAGTACTTC	CASIGSYEQYF
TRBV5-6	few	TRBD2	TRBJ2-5	TGTGCCAGCAGCCCCCGGGGTAGCGGGGGGGTGGAGACCCAGTACTTC	CASSPRGSGGVETQYF
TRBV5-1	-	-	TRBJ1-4	TGCGCCAGCAGCTTGCCCGGGGCCGGACTGTTTTTT	CASSLPGAGLFF
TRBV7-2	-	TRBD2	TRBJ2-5	TGTGCCAGCAGCCGCGGGGGGGCGGGGCCGGAGACCCAGTACTTC	CASSRGGAGPETQYF
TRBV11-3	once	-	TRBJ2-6	TGTGCCAGCAGTTCCGGGACGGCTAGCTCTGGGGCCAACGTCCTGACTTTC	CASSSGTASSGANVLTF
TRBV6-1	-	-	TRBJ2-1	TGTGCCAGCAGTCGACAGAACAATGAGCAGTTCTTC	CASSRQNNEQFF
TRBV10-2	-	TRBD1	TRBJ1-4	TGCGCCAGCAAGGGACAGACCCTAGAAAAACTGTTTTTT	CASKGQTLEKLFF
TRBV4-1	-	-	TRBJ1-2	TGCGCCAGCAGCCAAGACCCAGGGGTCTATGGCTACACCTTC	CASSQDPGVYGYTF
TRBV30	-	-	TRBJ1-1	TGTGCCTGGATTCGGATGGTAGGGATGAACACTGAAGCTTTCTTT	CAWIRMVGMNTEAFF
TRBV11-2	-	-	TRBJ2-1	TGTGCCAGCAGCTTTACGGCAGTATCCTACAATGAGCAGTTCTTC	CASSFTAVSYNEQFF
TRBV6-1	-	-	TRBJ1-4	TGTGCCAGCAGTGAATCCCTCGAAAAACTGTTTTTT	CASSESLEKLFF
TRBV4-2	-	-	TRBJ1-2	TGTGCCAGCAGCCAGTTACGACAGACCTATGGCTACACCTTC	CASSQLRQTYGYTF
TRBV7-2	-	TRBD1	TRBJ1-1	TGTGCCAGCAGCTCCTCGGACAGGATTCTCACTGAAGCTTTCTTT	CASSSSDRILTEAFF
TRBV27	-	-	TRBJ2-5	TGTGCCAGCAGTTTTGCCCCCGCGGTTTCAACCCAGTACTTC	CASSFAPAVSTQYF
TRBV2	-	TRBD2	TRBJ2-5	TGTGCCAGTATGTGGGGAGGGACTAGCGGAGGGGAAGGAGAGACCCAGTACTTC	CASMWGGTSGGEGETQYF
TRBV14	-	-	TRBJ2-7	TGTGCCAGCAGCCTCAATCTACAGGAGTATCCCGCCTTC	CASSLNLQEYPAF
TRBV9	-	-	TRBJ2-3	TGTGCCAGCAGCCAGGGGGGCGGGCTCACAGATACGCAGTATTTT	CASSQGGGLTDTQYF
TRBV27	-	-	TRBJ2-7	TGTGCCAGCAGTTCGCCCGACAGGTTCTACGAGCAGTACTTC	CASSSPDRFYEQYF
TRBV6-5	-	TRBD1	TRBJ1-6	TGTGCCAGCAGTCAACAACAGGGGGCTGTTTCACCCCTCCACTTT	CASSQQQGAVSPLHF
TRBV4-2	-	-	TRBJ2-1	TGTGCCAGCAGCCAAGGAAGACATTCCTACAATGAGCAGTTCTTC	CASSQGRHSYNEQFF
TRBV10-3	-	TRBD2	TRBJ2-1	TGTGCCATCAGTGAGACTAGCGGGGGCCCCCGGGACTACAATGAGCAGTTCTTC	CAISETSGGPRDYNEQFF
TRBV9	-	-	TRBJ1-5	TGTGCCAGCAGCGGATCGATAGGGGGTCAGCCCCAGCATTTT	CASSGSIGGQPQHF
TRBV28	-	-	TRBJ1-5	TGTGCCAGCAGGCGGGACTCCGGACCCCATCAGCCCCAGCATTTT	CASRRDSGPHQPQHF
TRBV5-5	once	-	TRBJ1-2	TGTGCCAGCAGCCTCAGGACAGATAGTCGTTACTATGGCTACACCTTC	CASSLRTDSRYYGYTF
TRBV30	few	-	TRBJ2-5	TGTGCCGGGACGCAACAAGAGACCCAGTACTTC	CAGTQQETQYF
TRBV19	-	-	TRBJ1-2	TGTGCCTCTAGCTTAGCTAACTATGGCTACACCTTC	CASSLANYGYTF
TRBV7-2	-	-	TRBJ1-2	TGTGCCAGCAGCTCTAGGGCAGGTGGTGGCTATGGCTACACCTTC	CASSSRAGGGYGYTF
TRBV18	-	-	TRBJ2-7	TGTGCCAGCTCACCTAACAGGGCGTCCTACGAGCAGTACTTC	CASSPNRASYEQYF
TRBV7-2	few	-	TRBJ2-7	TGTGCCAGCAGCGCGATGCCGGGGAGCTCCTACGAGCAGTACTTC	CASSAMPGSSYEQYF
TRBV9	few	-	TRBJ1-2	TGTGCCAGCAGCAACAGGGCTAACTATGGCTACACCTTC	CASSNRANYGYTF
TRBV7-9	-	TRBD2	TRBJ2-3	TGTGCCAGCAGCTTAGACCTGGGACTAGCGGGGTCTATGGGTACGCAGTATTTT	CASSLDLGLAGSMGTQYF
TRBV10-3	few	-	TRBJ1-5	TGTGCCATCAGTGAGTCGAGCAACAATCAGCCCCAGCATTTT	CAISESSNNQPQHF
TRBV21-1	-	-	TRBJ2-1	TGTGCCCTGAAGAGCGGGGGGGCCGAGGATGAGCAGTTCTTC	CALKSGGAEDEQFF
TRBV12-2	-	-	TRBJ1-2	TGTGCAAGTCGCTTAAAGGGGCCCAATCATGGCTACACCTTC	CASRLKGPNHGYTF